The 27 T cell receptor beta chains listed next were all sequenced from one sample in a study of beta chain features in type 1 diabetes. Expressed TCRB transcripts were sequenced because the entire RNA isolate underwent reverse transcription. Here immunoSEQ multiplex PCR was the method, and the copy in TCRdb shows in-frame clones only, minus some. The sample comprises about 410,000 clones, around 14% of which are singletons, and roughly 0.038% rests with the top ten. The specimen was naive CD4+ T cells from blood. The receptors shown here come from a man aged 25-40 years in good health.

This chain uses TRBV6-5 with TRBJ2-3, with 9 positions matching TRBD1. The germline V gene has CDR1 MNHEY and CDR2 SVGAGI. J was trimmed by 3 bases and V by 5 bases; bases with no gene match: 3. The CDR3 length is 14 residues. CDR3 sequence (DNA): TGTGCCAGCAGTGGACAGGGGATGACAGATACGCAGTATTTT. It is translated as CASSGQGMTDTQYF.

This clone showed up just a few times. V is TRBV4-1 and J is TRBJ2-5; maybe TRBD1 (6 bases). The germline V gene has CDR1 MGHRA and CDR2 YSYEKL. The CDR3 spans 16 residues. Trimming left V 1 base short and J 3 bases short, with 15 bases between. Written as DNA, the CDR3 is TGCGCCAGCAGCCAAGGGAAAGGGGGAAAGGAAGAGACCCAGTACTTC. Protein product: CASSQGKGGKEETQYF.

This clone was seen only a few times. The V gene is TRBV15, the J gene TRBJ2-1; D might be TRBD1 or TRBD2, each matching 5 bases. Trimming cost V 5 bases and J 3 bases, with 23 bases left between them. This CDR3 is 18 amino acids long. The germline CDR1 and CDR2 sequences are LNHNV and YYDKDF (reference sequence). This chain's CDR3 is CATSAPRRGGTVYNEQFF. CDR3 DNA sequence: TGTGCCACCAGCGCCCCAAGGCGTGGGGGAACGGTCTACAATGAGCAGTTCTTC.

This chain joins TRBV25-1 and TRBJ1-6; TRBD1 matches 8 bases. Germline V gene lookup returns CDR1 MGHDK and CDR2 SYGVNS. The CDR3 is 16 amino acids. The V gene end was trimmed by 1 base and the J gene end by 10 bases; junction bases not matched to a gene: 9. The CDR3 protein is CASSELGRGQYSPLHF. CDR3 nucleotide sequence: TGTGCCAGCAGTGAATTGGGCAGGGGGCAATACTCACCCCTCCACTTT.

Only a few counts were recorded for this clone. In DNA, the CDR3 is TGCAGCGTCCGAAGGGGCAGTGGCGAAAAACTGTTTTTT. Amino acids: CSVRRGSGEKLFF. The gene calls are TRBV29-1 and TRBJ1-4; D is perhaps TRBD1 (5 bases). V dropped 6 bases and J dropped 8 bases, with 16 bases sitting between them. This CDR3 has 13 residues. Germline V gene data show CDR1 as SQVTM and CDR2 as ANQGSEA.

This clone was counted between two and nine times. V usage is TRBV7-9 and J usage is TRBJ1-1; no clear D gene. V was shortened by 7 bases and J by 2 bases, with 14 bases between the two germline ends. The CDR3 is 14 amino acids. The V gene's germline CDR1 is SEHNR and CDR2 FQNEAQ (reference sequence). CDR3 sequence reads: CASTRSRDNTEAFF. As DNA, the CDR3 is TGTGCCAGCACACGATCTAGGGATAACACTGAAGCTTTCTTT.

This clone was detected a few times. The rearrangement uses TRBV7-9 and TRBJ2-2; D is unresolved. The V gene's germline CDR1 is SEHNR and CDR2 FQNEAQ (reference sequence). The CDR3 loop spans 14 amino acids. Trimming stripped 3 bases from V and 2 bases from J, with 7 bases between. This chain's CDR3 is CASSFGANTGELFF. In nucleotides, the CDR3 is TGTGCCAGCAGCTTTGGTGCAAACACCGGGGAGCTGTTTTTT. The full variable domain, rest sourced from reference TRBV7-9 and TRBJ2-2, is DTGVSQNPRHKITKRGQNVTFRCDPISEHNRLYWYRQTLGQGPEFLTYFQNEAQLEKSRLLSDRFSAERPKGSFSTLEIQRTEQGDSAMYLCASSFGANTGELFFGEGSRLTVL.

This clone has more than one count but fewer than ten. The chain combines TRBV7-9 with TRBJ2-7; D is perhaps TRBD2 (5 bases). Germline CDR1 and CDR2: SEHNR and FQNEAQ (reference sequence). V dropped 1 base and J dropped 1 base, with 11 bases sitting between them. The CDR3 spans 15 residues. The CDR3 loop is CASSLGTWTSYEQYF. Here the CDR3 DNA reads TGTGCCAGCAGCTTAGGGACCTGGACTTCCTACGAGCAGTACTTC.

This chain connects TRBV5-1 to TRBJ2-1, with a tentative D call TRBD2 (5 bases). The CDR3 contains 15 residues. With 1 base removed from V and 2 bases from J, the gap between germline ends came to 10 bases. Germline CDR1 and CDR2: SGHRS and YFSETQ. CDR3 nucleotides: TGCGCCAGCAGCTTGAAACTAGTCACCTACAATGAGCAGTTCTTC. This codes for CASSLKLVTYNEQFF.

This clone showed up just a few times. The chain links TRBV19 to TRBJ1-5; D is ambiguous. Trimming took off 6 bases at V and 0 bases at J, with 9 bases between the two ends. This CDR3 is built from 14 residues. Germline-derived CDR1 and CDR2 are LNHDA and SQIVND (reference sequence). CDR3 protein: CASRSSTSNQPQHF. The CDR3 nucleotides read TGTGCCAGTAGAAGCTCAACTAGCAATCAGCCCCAGCATTTT.

The chain is built from TRBV11-3 and TRBJ2-1, with D uncertain. This CDR3 is 15 amino acids long. Per germline, CDR1 SGHNT and CDR2 YENEEA. Deletions cut 7 bases from V and 3 bases from J, with 16 bases between. CDR3 sequence reads: CASTTEDTFYNEQFF. The CDR3 DNA follows: TGTGCCAGCACTACCGAGGATACCTTCTACAATGAGCAGTTCTTC.

This clone was detected a few times. The V call is TRBV4-1, the J call TRBJ2-5; either TRBD1 or TRBD2 may supply D (5 bases each). Trimming removed 6 bases at V and 4 bases at J, with 15 bases between. Per the germline V gene, CDR1 is MGHRA and CDR2 is YSYEKL. CDR3 length: 14 amino acids. In nucleotides, the CDR3 is TGCGCCAGCAGAAGGGACGCCGCCCGAGAGACCCAGTACTTC. Protein product: CASRRDAARETQYF.

The V call is TRBV20-1, the J call TRBJ2-3; D unresolved. The germline CDR1 and CDR2 sequences are DFQATT and SNEGSKA (reference sequence). V lost 5 bases to trimming and J lost 4 bases, with 7 bases between them. This CDR3 comprises 11 residues. The CDR3 DNA follows: TGCAGTGCTGCCCGCTCAGATACGCAGTATTTT. It yields the protein CSAARSDTQYF.

This clone was detected only a few times. The chain joins TRBV7-9 to TRBJ1-5, with D perhaps matching TRBD1 (5 bases). Trimming took off 6 bases at V and 7 bases at J, with 10 bases between the two ends. CDR1 is SEHNR and CDR2 is FQNEAQ in the germline V gene (reference sequence). The CDR3 contains 12 residues. The CDR3 DNA follows: TGTGCCAGCAGAACAGGTGTCCAGCCCCAGCATTTT. Its protein product is CASRTGVQPQHF.

This clone has only a few counts. The chain uses TRBV9 and TRBJ2-2, with D uncertain. The CDR3 spans 14 residues. The V gene's germline CDR1 is SGDLS and CDR2 YYNGEE. Between the trimmed V and J ends, which lost 1 base and 1 base, there was a span of 5 bases. The CDR3 sequence: CASSVWMNTGELFF. The CDR3 DNA reads as TGTGCCAGCAGCGTATGGATGAACACCGGGGAGCTGTTTTTT.

The genes are TRBV9 and TRBJ2-3; D is perhaps TRBD2 (6 bases). The germline V gene has CDR1 SGDLS and CDR2 YYNGEE. V lost 0 bases and J lost 1, with 9 bases in between. The CDR3 runs 15 residues. CDR3 nucleotides: TGTGCCAGCAGCGTAGTAGCGGATCGCACAGATACGCAGTATTTT. Translation gives CASSVVADRTDTQYF.

V and J are TRBV29-1 and TRBJ2-7; possible D gene TRBD2, 5 bases. The CDR3 covers 13 residues. Germline V gene sequence: CDR1 SQVTM, CDR2 ANQGSEA. The V end lost 7 bases, the J end lost 6 bases, and 19 bases lay between the germline ends. The CDR3 reads CSASGVGFSEQYF. As DNA, the CDR3 is TGCAGCGCCTCCGGGGTCGGGTTTTCCGAGCAGTACTTC.

This chain joins TRBV5-1 and TRBJ2-3; D possibly matches TRBD1 or TRBD2 (6 bases each). The germline V gene encodes CDR1 SGHRS and CDR2 YFSETQ. The CDR3 runs to 14 residues. V was pared by 4 bases and J by 13 bases, with 22 bases between. The CDR3 sequence is CASSPTEPGAGKYF. The DNA of the CDR3 is TGCGCCAGCAGCCCGACAGAACCGGGGGCCGGAAAGTATTTT. The entire variable domain, with the rest obtained from reference TRBV5-1 and TRBJ2-3, is as follows: KAGVTQTPRYLIKTRGQQVTLSCSPISGHRSVSWYQQTPGQGLQFLFEYFSETQRNKGNFPGRFSGRQFSNSRSEMNVSTLELGDSALYLCASSPTEPGAGKYFGPGTRLTVL.

This chain uses TRBV6-6 with TRBJ2-3, with D unclear. V was shortened by 6 bases and J by 4 bases, with 14 bases between the two germline ends. The CDR3 is made up of 14 amino acids. Germline V gives CDR1 MNHNY, CDR2 SVGAGI (reference sequence). The CDR3 region has the DNA TGTGCCAGCAGGTACCCTGGTGGGGCAGATACGCAGTATTTT. Encoded protein: CASRYPGGADTQYF.

In its sample, this clone was seen a few times. This chain connects TRBV20-1 to TRBJ2-7; no clear D. V lost 5 bases and J 4 bases, leaving 9 bases between the germline ends. There are 11 residues in the CDR3. Germline V CDR1 and CDR2: DFQATT, SNEGSKA (reference sequence). This CDR3 is CSARSEYEQYV. CDR3 sequence (DNA): TGCAGTGCTCGATCGGAATACGAGCAGTACGTC.

In its sample, this clone was seen a few times. The chain links TRBV5-4 to TRBJ1-1; D gene unclear. The CDR3 loop spans 14 amino acids. Trimming removed 4 bases from V and 3 bases from J, with 13 bases in between. Germline V gene lookup returns CDR1 SGHNT and CDR2 YYREEE (reference sequence). CDR3 in DNA: TGTGCCAGCAGCACCCGGGCCGGGGACACTGAAGCTTTCTTT. Amino acid sequence: CASSTRAGDTEAFF.

The chain links TRBV4-1 to TRBJ1-3, with D uncertain. Germline V gene sequence: CDR1 MGHRA, CDR2 YSYEKL. The CDR3 consists of 13 residues. The ends were cut back, 4 bases at V and 15 bases at J, with 19 bases in the middle. In nucleotides, the CDR3 is TGCGCCAGCAGCCCGCGTCGATACGGTGAGAAATATTTT. Protein product: CASSPRRYGEKYF.

This chain links TRBV23-1 with TRBJ2-7; D is unresolved. TRBV23-1 is classed as an ORF, of uncertain function. The CDR3 totals 13 residues. V was shortened by 6 bases and J by 4 bases, with 13 bases between the two germline ends. The CDR3 DNA sequence: TGCGCCAGCAGACCGTATCGGGTATACGAGCAGTACTTC. It yields the protein CASRPYRVYEQYF.

A few counts support this clone. The chain joins TRBV2 to TRBJ2-7; D remains unclear. This CDR3 has 13 amino acids. CDR1 and CDR2 from the germline V gene are SNHLY and FYNNEI. The V end lost 8 bases, the J end lost 2 bases, and 13 bases lay between the germline ends. This chain's CDR3 is CASGEDGTYEQYV. The CDR3 bases are TGTGCCAGCGGCGAGGACGGAACCTACGAGCAGTACGTC.

V and J are TRBV5-8 and TRBJ2-5; TRBD1 matches at 8 bases. Trimming took 1 base from V and 5 from J; bases not matched to a gene: 4. CDR3 size: 14 residues. Germline values: CDR1 SGHTS, CDR2 YDEGEE. CDR3 DNA: TGTGCCAGCAGCTTGTATCAGGGGGCGGAGACCCAGTACTTC. It codes for CASSLYQGAETQYF. The full variable domain, rest sourced from reference TRBV5-8 and TRBJ2-5, is EAGVTQSPTHLIKTRGQQATLRCSPISGHTSVYWYQQALGLGLQFLLWYDEGEERNRGNFPPRFSGRQFPNYSSELNVNALELEDSALYLCASSLYQGAETQYFGPGTRLLVL.

This clone was observed a few times. The chain uses TRBV9 and TRBJ2-3, with unresolved D. Germline lookup yields CDR1 SGDLS and CDR2 YYNGEE. V lost 1 base, J lost 4 bases, and 10 bases lay in between. This CDR3 is 14 amino acids long. CDR3 sequence: CASSVLGSSDTQYF. The CDR3 DNA reads TGTGCCAGCAGCGTACTAGGTTCCTCAGATACGCAGTATTTT.

CDR3 residues: CASSVKETQYF. CDR3 DNA sequence: TGTGCCAGCAGTGTTAAAGAGACCCAGTACTTC. The V gene is TRBV6-5, the J gene TRBJ2-5; the D is unclear. The germline gives CDR1 MNHEY, CDR2 SVGAGI. The CDR3 covers 11 residues. The V end lost 5 bases, the J end lost 3 bases, and 4 bases lay between the germline ends.